These 22 T cell receptor beta chains were all obtained from the same sample, sequenced in a study of T cell repertoires in cytomegalovirus infection. No antigen has been assigned to these receptors. MiXCR, applied by TCRdb to the reads, yields one record per CDR3 protein. The sample consists of some 350,000 distinct CDR3 sequences, under 35% of them appearing once. The sequenced sample was cultured PBMCs, obtained from culture after CMV antigen stimulation. The receptors were gathered from a human donor in good health (CMV status not recorded). Some clones in this sample may be carry-over from other donors' samples.

This clonotype was seen only a few times. For the CDR3, the DNA is TGTGCCAGCAGGATTGGGCAGGGGTACGAGCAGTACTTC. Amino acids: CASRIGQGYEQYF. This chain connects TRBV7-2 to TRBJ2-7; D possibly corresponds to TRBD1 (6 bases). The CDR3 sequence is 13 residues long. Germline loops: CDR1 SGHTA, CDR2 FQGNSA. V lost 6 bases and J 4 bases, leaving 13 bases between the germline ends. Complete variable domain (other parts from reference TRBV7-2 and TRBJ2-7): GAGVSQSPSNKVTEKGKDVELRCDPISGHTALYWYRQSLGQGLEFLIYFQGNSAPDKSGLPSDRFSAERTGGSVSTLTIQRTQQEDSAVYLCASRIGQGYEQYFGPGTRLTVT.

The chain uses TRBV29-1 and TRBJ1-1; no clear D. Trimming shortened V by 2 bases and J by 4 bases, and 11 bases separated the two germline ends. This CDR3 has 13 amino acids. Germline V gives CDR1 SQVTM, CDR2 ANQGSEA. CDR3 in DNA: TGCAGCGTTGAAAAAGCCTTGGGCACTGAAGCTTTCTTT. Residues: CSVEKALGTEAFF.

This clonotype was counted between two and nine times. This chain links TRBV12-5 with TRBJ2-1, with D possibly being TRBD2 (6 bases). This CDR3 has 16 amino acids. V was clipped by 4 bases and J by 1 base, with 14 bases between them. CDR1 is LGHNT and CDR2 is FRNRAP in the germline V gene. The CDR3 loop reads CASGSPGGGSYNEQFF. The CDR3 region has the DNA TGTGCTAGTGGTTCCCCCGGGGGTGGGTCCTACAATGAGCAGTTCTTC.

In this sample, this clonotype turned up a few times. The V and J genes are TRBV6-5 and TRBJ1-2, with D possibly TRBD1 on 6 matching bases. CDR1 MNHEY and CDR2 SVGAGI come from the germline V gene. The V end lost 5 bases, the J end lost 4 bases, and 11 bases lay between the germline ends. The CDR3 loop spans 13 amino acids. The DNA of the CDR3 is TGTGCCAGCAGTCCGACAGGTCCCTATGGCTACACCTTC. The encoded protein is CASSPTGPYGYTF.

The chain carries TRBV12-3 or TRBV12-4 and TRBJ1-1, with a possible D match to TRBD1 (5 bases). This CDR3 comprises 15 residues. Trimming removed 6 bases from V and 1 base from J, with 15 bases in between. The DNA for the CDR3 is TGTGCCAGCAGCCCGCGACAGACTTCGAACACTGAAGCTTTCTTT. It encodes CASSPRQTSNTEAFF.

V usage is TRBV7-2 and J usage is TRBJ2-2; tentative D call: TRBD2 (5 bases). Germline CDR1 SGHTA, CDR2 FQGNSA. The V and J ends lost 3 bases and 4 bases respectively, with 12 bases between them. The CDR3 totals 15 residues. The DNA for the CDR3 is TGTGCCAGCAGCTTGGACTCGGCATCCACCGGGGAGCTGTTTTTT. Translated: CASSLDSASTGELFF.

This clonotype was counted many times. The chain carries TRBV20-1 and TRBJ1-5; unclear D gene. CDR3 size: 14 residues. Trimming stripped 3 bases from V and 9 bases from J, with 18 bases between. Germline CDR1 reads DFQATT; CDR2 reads SNEGSKA (reference sequence). The CDR3 nucleotides are TGCAGTGCTAGTGAACCAGTAAGAGTTAGGCCCCAGCATTTT. Its translation: CSASEPVRVRPQHF.

The gene calls are TRBV20-1 and TRBJ2-1, with D tentatively TRBD2 (5 bases). The CDR3 has 9 amino acids. The germline gives CDR1 DFQATT, CDR2 SNEGSKA (reference sequence). Trimming took 3 bases from V and 11 from J, leaving 5 bases between them. Here the CDR3 DNA reads TGCAGTGCTAGCGGGAAGCAGTTCTTC. It yields the protein CSASGKQFF.

This clonotype is a singleton in its sample. The chain links TRBV5-1 to TRBJ1-6, with 11 bases matching TRBD1. This CDR3 region has 14 residues. Germline V gene sequence: CDR1 SGHRS, CDR2 YFSETQ. The trim removed 5 bases at V and 8 bases at J, leaving 3 bases unmatched. CDR3 region: CASSTGQGDSPLHF. As DNA, the CDR3 is TGCGCCAGCAGTACGGGACAGGGGGATTCACCCCTCCACTTT.

The table lists this clonotype with a few counts. This chain connects TRBV7-8 to TRBJ1-2; 10 bases are shared with TRBD1. Germline CDR1 reads SGHVS; CDR2 reads FQNEAQ. The CDR3 totals 21 residues. After removal of 5 bases from V and 4 bases from J, the junction contained 25 bases not matched to a gene. CDR3 bases: TGTGCCAGCAGCCTAGAATCCGGGACAGGGGTTAGGGACAGGGGTGTCTATGGCTACACCTTC. Amino acid sequence: CASSLESGTGVRDRGVYGYTF.

This chain links TRBV11-2 with TRBJ2-3, with D uncertain. This CDR3 is built from 14 residues. V was pared by 3 bases and J by 1 base, with 8 bases between. From germline, CDR1 is SGHAT and CDR2 FQNNGV. CDR3 DNA: TGTGCCAGCAGCTTCGGAAAGCGCACAGATACGCAGTATTTT. Translated: CASSFGKRTDTQYF. The whole variable domain, filled in from reference TRBV11-2 and TRBJ2-3, reads EAGVAQSPRYKIIEKRQSVAFWCNPISGHATLYWYQQILGQGPKLLIQFQNNGVVDDSQLPKDRFSAERLKGVDSTLKIQPAKLEDSAVYLCASSFGKRTDTQYFGPGTRLTVL.

The chain carries TRBV12-3 or TRBV12-4 and TRBJ1-4, with a possible D match to TRBD1 (6 bases). The length of the CDR3 is 15 residues. Trimming cost V 6 bases and J 2 bases, with 13 bases left between them. The CDR3 spells CASSRGGGTNEKLFF. In DNA form, the CDR3 reads TGTGCCAGCAGCCGTGGGGGCGGGACTAATGAAAAACTGTTTTTT.

This clonotype was seen a few times. CDR3 in DNA: TGTGCCAGCAGCTTGGTGGGGGTGGACGAAAAACTGTTTTTT. It encodes CASSLVGVDEKLFF. The V and J genes are TRBV5-5 and TRBJ1-4; tentative D call: TRBD1 (5 bases). The CDR3 loop spans 14 amino acids. The germline V gene encodes CDR1 SGHKS and CDR2 YYEKEE (reference sequence). Trimming took off 0 bases at V and 8 bases at J, with 11 bases between the two ends.

The rearrangement uses TRBV12-3 or TRBV12-4 and TRBJ2-4; perhaps TRBD1 as D (5 bases). This CDR3 contains 17 residues. V lost 0 bases and J lost 0, with 12 bases in between. The DNA for the CDR3 is TGTGCCAGCAGTTTAGCGGCTCAGGGAATAGCCAAAAACATTCAGTACTTC. Translation: CASSLAAQGIAKNIQYF.

This clonotype is a singleton in its sample. This chain joins TRBV5-5 and TRBJ1-1; D perhaps matches TRBD1 (5 bases). Trimming left V 6 bases short and J 0 bases short, with 15 bases between. This CDR3 has 15 amino acids. The germline CDR1 and CDR2 sequences are SGHKS and YYEKEE (reference sequence). CDR3 protein: CASTPGGGMNTEAFF. The CDR3 region has the DNA TGTGCCAGCACCCCCGGGGGGGGTATGAACACTGAAGCTTTCTTT.

This clonotype was seen repeatedly, ten times or more. This sequence joins TRBV9 and TRBJ1-2, with 10 bases aligning to TRBD1. CDR3 size: 14 residues. CDR1 and CDR2 (germline): SGDLS, YYNGEE. V dropped 4 bases and J dropped 8; count of bases not matched to a gene: 8. This CDR3 is CASSTTGTGEGYTF. CDR3 nucleotides: TGTGCCAGCAGCACCACCGGGACAGGGGAAGGCTACACCTTC.

This chain connects TRBV12-3 or TRBV12-4 to TRBJ1-1; tentative D call: TRBD1 (6 bases). The CDR3 has 14 amino acids. Trimming pared 5 bases from V and 5 bases from J, leaving 15 bases between. CDR3 DNA: TGTGCCAGCAGTCGAGAGGGGGGGGAGACTGAAGCTTTCTTT. Amino acid sequence: CASSREGGETEAFF.

The chain carries TRBV5-3 and TRBJ2-7; 9 bases align to TRBD2. TRBV5-3 carries the ORF label, with uncertain function. The CDR3 is 16 residues long. V was pared by 8 bases and J by 2 bases, with 14 bases of the junction left unmatched. The DNA of the CDR3 is TGTGCCAGCAGCCCATCGGGACTAGCCGCTGCCTACGAGCAGTACTTC. Its protein product is CASSPSGLAAAYEQYF.

At least ten counts were recorded for this clonotype. The chain links TRBV4-2 to TRBJ1-1; D gene unclear. Looked up from germline, CDR1 is LGHNA and CDR2 is YNFKEQ. Trimming shortened V by 4 bases and J by 8 bases, and 14 bases separated the two germline ends. The CDR3 loop spans 13 amino acids. CDR3 bases: TGTGCCAGCAGCCCCTATTTCGGCCCCGAAGCTTTCTTT. It is translated as CASSPYFGPEAFF.

There are many counts of this clonotype. This rearrangement joins TRBV7-9 to TRBJ1-2; 7 nucleotides align to TRBD1. Looked up from germline, CDR1 is SEHNR and CDR2 is FQNEAQ (reference sequence). CDR3 size: 15 residues. Trimming at V came to 4 bases and at J to 0 bases, leaving 5 bases not matched to a gene. DNA for the CDR3: TGTGCCAGCAGCTCCCGGGACAGAGCTAACTATGGCTACACCTTC. It is translated as CASSSRDRANYGYTF.

This chain joins TRBV28 and TRBJ1-5; weak D call: TRBD1 (6 bases). V lost 4 bases and J 9 bases, leaving 19 bases between the germline ends. Germline loops: CDR1 MDHEN, CDR2 SYDVKM. The CDR3 extends over 15 amino acids. The CDR3 region is CASSSRRQGGGPQHF. The CDR3 DNA reads as TGTGCCAGCAGTTCTCGTCGGCAAGGGGGGGGGCCCCAGCATTTT.

The genes are TRBV24-1 and TRBJ1-5; D unresolved. Trimming removed 5 bases at V and 2 bases at J, with 18 bases between. Germline values: CDR1 KGHDR, CDR2 SFDVKD. The CDR3 runs 17 residues. CDR3 protein: CATSGSPDVNGNQPQHF. The CDR3 DNA is TGTGCCACCAGTGGCTCTCCGGACGTGAATGGCAATCAGCCCCAGCATTTT.